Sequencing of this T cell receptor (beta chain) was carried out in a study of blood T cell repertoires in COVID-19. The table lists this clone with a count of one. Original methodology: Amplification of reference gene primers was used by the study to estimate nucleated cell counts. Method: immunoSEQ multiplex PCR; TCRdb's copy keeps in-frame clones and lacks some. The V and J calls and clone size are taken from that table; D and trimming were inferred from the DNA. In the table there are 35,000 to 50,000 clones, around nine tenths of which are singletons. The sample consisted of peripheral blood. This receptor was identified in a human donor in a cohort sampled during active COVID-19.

The CDR3 sequence: CASSTDRILSPNYGYTF. CDR3 sequence (DNA): TGTGCCAGCAGTACGGACAGGATTCTCTCTCCGAACTATGGCTACACCTTC. This chain joins TRBV28 and TRBJ1-2; 7 positions match TRBD1. This CDR3 is 17 amino acids long. Germline CDR1 is MDHEN and CDR2 is SYDVKM. The V gene end was trimmed by 5 bases and the J gene end by 2 bases; junction bases not matched to a gene: 14.